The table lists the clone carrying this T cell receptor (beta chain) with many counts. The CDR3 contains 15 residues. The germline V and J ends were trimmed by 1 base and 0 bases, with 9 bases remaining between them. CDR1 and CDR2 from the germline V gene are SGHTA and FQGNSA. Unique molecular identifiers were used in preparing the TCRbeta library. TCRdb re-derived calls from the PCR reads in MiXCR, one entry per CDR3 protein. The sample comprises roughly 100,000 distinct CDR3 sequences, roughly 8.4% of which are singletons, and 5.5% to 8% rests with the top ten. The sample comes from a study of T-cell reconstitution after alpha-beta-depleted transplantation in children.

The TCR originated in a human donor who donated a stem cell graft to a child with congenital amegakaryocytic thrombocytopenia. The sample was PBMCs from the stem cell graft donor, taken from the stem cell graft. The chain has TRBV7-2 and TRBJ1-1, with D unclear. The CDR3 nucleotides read TGTGCCAGCAGCTTAGTTCCGGGGATGAACACTGAAGCTTTCTTT. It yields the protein CASSLVPGMNTEAFF. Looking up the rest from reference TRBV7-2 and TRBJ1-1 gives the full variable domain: GAGVSQSPSNKVTEKGKDVELRCDPISGHTALYWYRQSLGQGLEFLIYFQGNSAPDKSGLPSDRFSAERTGGSVSTLTIQRTQQEDSAVYLCASSLVPGMNTEAFFGQGTRLTVV.